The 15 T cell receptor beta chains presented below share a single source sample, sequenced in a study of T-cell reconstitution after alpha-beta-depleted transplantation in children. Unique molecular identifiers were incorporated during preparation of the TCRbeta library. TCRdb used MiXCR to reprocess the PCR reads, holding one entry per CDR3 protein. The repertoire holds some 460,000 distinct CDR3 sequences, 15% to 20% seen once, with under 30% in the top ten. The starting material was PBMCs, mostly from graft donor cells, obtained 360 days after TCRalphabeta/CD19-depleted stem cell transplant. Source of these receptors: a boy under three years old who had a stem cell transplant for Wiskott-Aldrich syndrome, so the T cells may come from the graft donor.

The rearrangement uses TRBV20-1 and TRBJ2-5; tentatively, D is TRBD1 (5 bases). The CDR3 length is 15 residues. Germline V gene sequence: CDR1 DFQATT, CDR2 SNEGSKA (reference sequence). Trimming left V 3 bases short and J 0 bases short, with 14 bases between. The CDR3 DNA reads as TGCAGTGCTAGTTGGTGGGGCCGATACCAAGAGACCCAGTACTTC. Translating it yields CSASWWGRYQETQYF.

CDR3 nucleotide sequence: TGCGCCAGCATCCAAAGTGGGGAAAGCACAGATACGCAGTATTTT. It is translated as CASIQSGESTDTQYF. V is TRBV23-1 and J is TRBJ2-3; no reliable D call. TRBV23-1 is reported as an ORF; its role is uncertain. Trimming shortened V by 7 bases and J by 0 bases, and 14 bases separated the two germline ends. The CDR3 contains 15 residues.

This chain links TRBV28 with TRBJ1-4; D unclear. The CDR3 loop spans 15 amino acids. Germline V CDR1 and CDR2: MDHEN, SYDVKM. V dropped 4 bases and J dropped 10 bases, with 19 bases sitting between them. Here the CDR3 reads CASSSFVKTVRKLFF. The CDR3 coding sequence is TGTGCCAGCAGTTCCTTCGTGAAAACCGTCCGAAAACTGTTTTTT.

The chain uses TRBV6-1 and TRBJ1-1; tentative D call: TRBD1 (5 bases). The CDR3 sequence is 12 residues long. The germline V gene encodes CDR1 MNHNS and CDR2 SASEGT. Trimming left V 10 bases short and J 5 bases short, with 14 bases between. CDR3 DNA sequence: TGTGCCACCGCAGGGTATCGGACTGAAGCTTTCTTT. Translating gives CATAGYRTEAFF.

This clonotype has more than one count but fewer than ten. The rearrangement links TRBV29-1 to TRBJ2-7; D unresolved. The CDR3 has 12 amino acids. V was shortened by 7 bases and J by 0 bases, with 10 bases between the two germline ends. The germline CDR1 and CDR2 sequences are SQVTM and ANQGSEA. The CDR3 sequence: CSAGPYSYEQYF. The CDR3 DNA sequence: TGCAGCGCTGGGCCTTACTCCTACGAGCAGTACTTC.

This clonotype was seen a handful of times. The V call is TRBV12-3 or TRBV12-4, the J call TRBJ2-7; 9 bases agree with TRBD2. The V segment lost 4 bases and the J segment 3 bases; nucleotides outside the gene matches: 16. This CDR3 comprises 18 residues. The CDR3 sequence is CASSYQGTRGTSRYEQYF. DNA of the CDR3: TGTGCCAGCAGTTACCAGGGAACAAGGGGGACTAGCCGCTACGAGCAGTACTTC.

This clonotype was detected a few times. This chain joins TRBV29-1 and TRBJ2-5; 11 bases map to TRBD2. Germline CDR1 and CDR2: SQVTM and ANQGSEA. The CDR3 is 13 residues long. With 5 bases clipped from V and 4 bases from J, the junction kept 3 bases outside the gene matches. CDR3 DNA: TGCAGCGTTTTCCTAGCGGGAGGAGAGACCCAGTACTTC. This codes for CSVFLAGGETQYF. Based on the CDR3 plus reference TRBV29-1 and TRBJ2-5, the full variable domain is SAVISQKPSRDICQRGTSLTIQCQVDSQVTMMFWYRQQPGQSLTLIATANQGSEATYESGFVIDKFPISRPNLTFSTLTVSNMSPEDSSIYLCSVFLAGGETQYFGPGTRLLVL.

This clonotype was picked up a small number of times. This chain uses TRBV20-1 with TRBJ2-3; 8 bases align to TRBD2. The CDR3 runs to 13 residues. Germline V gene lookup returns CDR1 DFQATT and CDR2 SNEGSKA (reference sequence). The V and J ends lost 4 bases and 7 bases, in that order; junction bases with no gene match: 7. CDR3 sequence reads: CSAKVAGRNTQYF. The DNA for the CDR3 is TGCAGTGCTAAGGTAGCGGGAAGGAATACGCAGTATTTT.

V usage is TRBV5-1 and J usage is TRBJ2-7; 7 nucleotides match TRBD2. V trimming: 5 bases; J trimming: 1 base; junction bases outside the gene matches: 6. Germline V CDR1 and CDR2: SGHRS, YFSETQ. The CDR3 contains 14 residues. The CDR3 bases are TGCGCCAGCAGGGCTAGCGGCATTTCCTACGAGCAGTACTTC. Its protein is CASRASGISYEQYF.

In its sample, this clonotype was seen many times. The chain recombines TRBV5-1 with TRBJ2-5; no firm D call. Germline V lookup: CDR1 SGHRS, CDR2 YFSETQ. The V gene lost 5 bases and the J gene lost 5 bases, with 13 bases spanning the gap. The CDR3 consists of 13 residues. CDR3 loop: CASRGRPGETQYF. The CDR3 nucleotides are TGCGCCAGCAGAGGACGCCCTGGGGAGACCCAGTACTTC.

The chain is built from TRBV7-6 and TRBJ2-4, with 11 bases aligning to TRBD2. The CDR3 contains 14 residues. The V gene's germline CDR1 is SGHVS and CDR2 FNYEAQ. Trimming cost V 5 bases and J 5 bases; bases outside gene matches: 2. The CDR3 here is CASSKGLAENIQYF. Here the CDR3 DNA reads TGTGCCAGCAGCAAGGGACTAGCGGAAAACATTCAGTACTTC.

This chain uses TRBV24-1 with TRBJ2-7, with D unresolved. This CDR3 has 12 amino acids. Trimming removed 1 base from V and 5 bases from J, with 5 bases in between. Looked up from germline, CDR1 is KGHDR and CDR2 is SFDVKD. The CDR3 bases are TGTGCCACCAGTGATTTTAGCAACGAGCAGTACTTC. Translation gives CATSDFSNEQYF.

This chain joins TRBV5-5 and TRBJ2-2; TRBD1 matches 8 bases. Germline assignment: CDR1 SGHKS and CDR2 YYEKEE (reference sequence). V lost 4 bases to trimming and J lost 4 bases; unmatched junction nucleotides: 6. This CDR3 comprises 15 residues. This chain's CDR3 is CASSPRTGFTGELFF. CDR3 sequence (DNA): TGTGCCAGCAGCCCCCGGACAGGGTTCACCGGGGAGCTGTTTTTT.

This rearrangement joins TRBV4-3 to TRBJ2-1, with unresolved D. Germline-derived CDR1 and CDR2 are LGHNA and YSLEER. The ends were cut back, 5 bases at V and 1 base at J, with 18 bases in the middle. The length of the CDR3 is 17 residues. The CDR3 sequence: CASSTRASRLSYNEQFF. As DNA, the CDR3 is TGCGCCAGCAGCACTCGTGCAAGTCGTTTATCCTACAATGAGCAGTTCTTC.

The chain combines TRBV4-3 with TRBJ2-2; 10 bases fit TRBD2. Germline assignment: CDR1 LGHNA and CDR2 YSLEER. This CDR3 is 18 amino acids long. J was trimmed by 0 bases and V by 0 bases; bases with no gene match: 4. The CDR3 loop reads CASSQDTSGAANTGELFF. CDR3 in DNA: TGCGCCAGCAGCCAAGATACTAGCGGGGCCGCGAACACCGGGGAGCTGTTTTTT.